The T cell receptor beta chain described here comes from a study of response to subunit inactivated influenza vaccine. Whole-study findings and limits: New T cells are recruited in small numbers by each seasonal influenza vaccination, according to the authors' suggestion.

Each CDR3 protein is one row after TCRdb ran MiXCR on the RT-PCR reads. This sample carries 400,000 to 650,000 distinct CDR3 sequences, roughly 7.9% of them seen once, and the ten largest clones take about an eighth. Points on this clonotype: Its antigen is not identified.

The CDR3 sequence is 13 residues long. Trimming pared 3 bases from V and 9 bases from J, leaving 16 bases between. The germline V gene encodes CDR1 DFQATT and CDR2 SNEGSKA (reference sequence). This receptor was taken from a man aged 50 to 69 who received an inactivated influenza vaccine. The chain has TRBV20-1 and TRBJ2-3, with D tentatively TRBD1 (5 bases). The source material was PBMCs from blood, sampled less than 30 months after vaccination. CDR3 DNA sequence: TGCAGTGCTAGTCCGCCCGGACCAGGGACGCAGTATTTT. Amino acids: CSASPPGPGTQYF.